Below, 27 T cell receptor beta chains from the same sample are listed, as sequenced in a study of shared clonotypes between healthy human individuals (dated by TCRdb to the early 2020s). Receptors were amplified or captured by the immunoSEQ multiplex PCR assay. TCRdb took over this immuneACCESS table, retaining in-frame rearrangements with V and J assigned. Such tables are incomplete; in checked studies, under half of the missing clones stem from an unresolved V gene, and the remainder is unexplained. The sample has some 2 million clones on record, less than 95% of them singletons. 1.2% of the sample rests with the top ten. CD8 naive samples were obtained by positive selection for CCR7 among CD45RO-negative cells, yielding a CD45RA+CCR7+ population from which TemRA cells were excluded. Sequenced: naive CD8+ T cells sorted from blood. The sample's cell subset or site label, decoded: CD45RA+CCR7+. These receptors were collected from a man aged 18 to 30 in good health.

The V and J genes are TRBV6-5 and TRBJ2-1, with TRBD1 matching 7 bases. The V gene end was trimmed by 0 bases and the J gene end by 7 bases; junction bases not matched to a gene: 3. This CDR3 contains 14 residues. Germline CDR1 MNHEY, CDR2 SVGAGI. CDR3 sequence: CASSYSKGANEQFF. CDR3 nucleotides: TGTGCCAGCAGTTACTCTAAGGGGGCTAATGAGCAGTTCTTC.

The rearrangement uses TRBV25-1 and TRBJ2-2; TRBD2 matches at 13 bases. V dropped 3 bases and J dropped 7; count of bases not matched to a gene: 8. This CDR3 has 17 amino acids. From germline, CDR1 is MGHDK and CDR2 SYGVNS. The CDR3 region is CASSEPLAGGPFGELFF. The DNA of the CDR3 is TGTGCCAGCAGTGAGCCACTAGCGGGAGGGCCTTTCGGGGAGCTGTTTTTT.

The chain joins TRBV29-1 to TRBJ2-1; 14 nucleotides line up with TRBD2. V was clipped by 5 bases and J by 2 bases; unmatched bases: 8. Per the germline V gene, CDR1 is SQVTM and CDR2 is ANQGSEA. CDR3 length: 17 amino acids. The CDR3 nucleotides are TGCAGCGTTATGACTAGCGGGAGGGCCGGTGCCTACAATGAGCAGTTCTTC. Amino acid sequence: CSVMTSGRAGAYNEQFF.

The chain couples TRBV28 to TRBJ2-3; TRBD1 matches at 9 bases. V was clipped by 10 bases and J by 3 bases; unmatched bases: 8. This CDR3 has 14 residues. The germline gives CDR1 MDHEN, CDR2 SYDVKM. The CDR3 nucleotides read TGTGCCATAGGACAGGGGCTCTCGACAGATACGCAGTATTTT. Translating it yields CAIGQGLSTDTQYF.

The gene calls are TRBV7-6 and TRBJ2-7; the D call may be TRBD1 or TRBD2 (7 bases each). This CDR3 comprises 15 residues. Germline CDR1 and CDR2: SGHVS and FNYEAQ. V gave up 1 base and J gave up 5 bases, with 15 bases separating them. CDR3 coding DNA: TGTGCCAGCAGCTTAGAGACAGGGAGGGACAACGAGCAGTACTTC. Protein: CASSLETGRDNEQYF.

In its sample, this clone was seen a few times. This sequence joins TRBV6-5 and TRBJ1-6; a weak D match, TRBD1 (5 bases). Trimming stripped 5 bases from V and 8 bases from J, with 16 bases between. This CDR3 spans 15 amino acids. The germline V gene has CDR1 MNHEY and CDR2 SVGAGI. CDR3 bases: TGTGCCAGCAGTCCCAGGGATTATGGTGATTCACCCCTCCACTTT. It encodes CASSPRDYGDSPLHF.

A note on this clone: Other DNA sequences of this sample code for an identical CDR3. The V and J genes are TRBV5-1 and TRBJ1-2, with a weak D call TRBD1 (6 bases). This CDR3 comprises 13 residues. Germline CDR1 and CDR2: SGHRS and YFSETQ. V was clipped by 2 bases and J by 1 base, with 6 bases between them. Here the CDR3 reads CASSLGGNYGYTF. For the CDR3, the DNA is TGCGCCAGCAGCTTAGGGGGTAACTATGGCTACACCTTC. The entire variable domain, with the rest obtained from reference TRBV5-1 and TRBJ1-2, is as follows: KAGVTQTPRYLIKTRGQQVTLSCSPISGHRSVSWYQQTPGQGLQFLFEYFSETQRNKGNFPGRFSGRQFSNSRSEMNVSTLELGDSALYLCASSLGGNYGYTFGSGTRLTVV.

The gene calls are TRBV2 and TRBJ2-4; D is uncertain. The V gene lost 7 bases and the J gene lost 1 base, with 5 bases spanning the gap. Germline CDR1 reads SNHLY; CDR2 reads FYNNEI. This CDR3 comprises 12 residues. The CDR3 sequence: CASNDAKNIQYF. The CDR3 DNA reads TGTGCCAGCAATGATGCCAAAAACATTCAGTACTTC.

This clone was picked up one time. The chain couples TRBV5-1 to TRBJ2-3, with D maybe TRBD2 (6 bases). With 7 bases removed from V and 0 bases from J, the gap between germline ends came to 18 bases. CDR3 length: 16 amino acids. Germline V gene sequence: CDR1 SGHRS, CDR2 YFSETQ. The CDR3 sequence: CASPGGLGASTDTQYF. The CDR3 DNA follows: TGCGCCAGCCCCGGGGGTTTGGGAGCTAGCACAGATACGCAGTATTTT.

The chain recombines TRBV5-1 with TRBJ2-7, with 10 bases fitting TRBD1. Per germline, CDR1 SGHRS and CDR2 YFSETQ. The CDR3 is 15 amino acids. V gave up 3 bases and J gave up 5 bases; unmatched junction bases: 8. The DNA of the CDR3 is TGCGCCAGCAGCTCCGACCACGGGACAGGGGACGAGCAGTACTTC. This gives the protein CASSSDHGTGDEQYF. Combining the CDR3 with reference TRBV5-1 and TRBJ2-7 gives the whole variable domain KAGVTQTPRYLIKTRGQQVTLSCSPISGHRSVSWYQQTPGQGLQFLFEYFSETQRNKGNFPGRFSGRQFSNSRSEMNVSTLELGDSALYLCASSSDHGTGDEQYFGPGTRLTVT.

The chain combines TRBV4-3 with TRBJ2-2; D assignment may be TRBD1 or TRBD2 (6 bases each). Germline lookup yields CDR1 LGHNA and CDR2 YSLEER. CDR3 size: 16 residues. The V end was cut by 3 bases, the J end by 5 bases, with 16 bases between. The CDR3, as DNA: TGCGCCAGCAGCCATCACGGGGGCGATTTGACCGGGGAGCTGTTTTTT. Encoded protein: CASSHHGGDLTGELFF.

This clone has more than one count but fewer than ten. Within the sample, other DNA sequences also encode this same CDR3. This chain connects TRBV27 to TRBJ1-6; no definite D call. V was pared by 3 bases and J by 8 bases, with 5 bases between. Germline values: CDR1 MNHEY, CDR2 SMNVEV (reference sequence). This CDR3 contains 12 residues. The CDR3 coding sequence is TGTGCCAGCAGTTTTCTTGATTCACCCCTCCACTTT. It specifies CASSFLDSPLHF.

The chain employs TRBV5-6 and TRBJ1-2; D is possibly TRBD1 (5 bases). CDR1 is SGHDT, CDR2 YYEEEE, per germline. V lost 4 bases, J lost 7 bases, and 11 bases lay in between. The length of the CDR3 is 12 residues. This CDR3 reads CASSDGTPGYTF. The CDR3 region has the DNA TGTGCCAGCAGCGACGGGACGCCTGGCTACACCTTC. The whole variable domain, remainder taken from reference TRBV5-6 and TRBJ1-2, is DAGVTQSPTHLIKTRGQQVTLRCSPKSGHDTVSWYQQALGQGPQFIFQYYEEEERQRGNFPDRFSGHQFPNYSSELNVNALLLGDSALYLCASSDGTPGYTFGSGTRLTVV.

The J gene is TRBJ2-7, the V gene TRBV6-1; TRBD2 agrees at 8 bases. The CDR3 is 13 amino acids. Germline V gene sequence: CDR1 MNHNS, CDR2 SASEGT. The junction had 4 bases not matched to a gene; V was cut back by 4 bases and J by 5 bases. DNA of the CDR3: TGTGCCAGCAGTGCCCGGACTAGCAACGAGCAGTACTTC. Translation: CASSARTSNEQYF.

This rearrangement joins TRBV4-1 to TRBJ2-5, with 7 bases that match TRBD1. Per germline, CDR1 MGHRA and CDR2 YSYEKL. This CDR3 contains 14 residues. V was clipped by 4 bases and J by 5 bases; unmatched bases: 7. CDR3 residues: CASSPFDRVETQYF. The CDR3 DNA sequence: TGCGCCAGCAGCCCATTTGACAGGGTGGAGACCCAGTACTTC.

The chain is built from TRBV10-3 and TRBJ2-7; TRBD2 matches at 11 bases. Trimming removed 5 bases from V and 1 base from J; junction bases left unmatched: 7. The germline V gene encodes CDR1 ENHRY and CDR2 SYGVKD. This CDR3 is 16 amino acids long. The CDR3 DNA is TGTGCCATCAGTCCCGGGACTAGCGGAGATTCCTACGAGCAGTACTTC. It codes for CAISPGTSGDSYEQYF.

To note about this clone: Other nucleotide sequences from this sample produce the same CDR3. The chain uses TRBV4-3 and TRBJ2-7; 7 positions match TRBD1. J was trimmed by 3 bases and V by 0 bases; bases with no gene match: 5. The CDR3 totals 15 residues. The germline gives CDR1 LGHNA, CDR2 YSLEER. In DNA form, the CDR3 reads TGCGCCAGCAGCCAAGATAGGACAGGTGTCTACGAGCAGTACTTC. The encoded protein is CASSQDRTGVYEQYF.

This chain connects TRBV12-5 to TRBJ1-1; a possible D gene is TRBD1 (5 bases). Germline lookup yields CDR1 LGHNT and CDR2 FRNRAP. V lost 7 bases and J lost 5, with 14 bases in between. The length of the CDR3 is 13 residues. The CDR3 region has the DNA TGTGCTAGTGCCTGGGGGGTAAGGACTGAAGCTTTCTTT. This translates into CASAWGVRTEAFF.

The rearrangement joins TRBV5-1 to TRBJ2-2; 7 nucleotides agree with TRBD2. Trimming removed 2 bases from V and 4 bases from J; junction bases left unmatched: 11. This CDR3 is built from 17 residues. Germline CDR1 SGHRS, CDR2 YFSETQ. The CDR3 DNA is TGCGCCAGCAGCTTCACCCCCCCGGGGAGGGGCACCGGGGAGCTGTTTTTT. Encoded protein: CASSFTPPGRGTGELFF.

A note on this clone: The same CDR3 arises from other DNA sequences in this sample as well. This chain uses TRBV19 with TRBJ2-7; possible D gene TRBD1, 6 bases. Germline CDR1 and CDR2: LNHDA and SQIVND (reference sequence). V was shortened by 5 bases and J by 2 bases, with 10 bases between the two germline ends. The CDR3 runs 13 residues. CDR3 bases: TGTGCCAGTAGTCCCGGACAGACCTACGAGCAGTACTTC. Translated, it gives CASSPGQTYEQYF.

V and J are TRBV9 and TRBJ2-7, with TRBD1 identical over 8 bases. Germline CDR1 is SGDLS and CDR2 is YYNGEE. The CDR3 length is 12 residues. V shed 4 bases and J 9 bases; nucleotides not matched to a gene: 6. The chain's CDR3 is CASSIGQGLQYF. CDR3 sequence (DNA): TGTGCCAGCAGCATAGGACAGGGCTTGCAGTACTTC. The full variable domain, with the rest looked up from reference TRBV9 and TRBJ2-7, is DSGVTQTPKHLITATGQRVTLRCSPRSGDLSVYWYQQSLDQGLQFLIQYYNGEERAKGNILERFSAQQFPDLHSELNLSSLELGDSALYFCASSIGQGLQYFGPGTRLTVT.

The rearrangement joins TRBV5-3 to TRBJ1-2; D is unclear. TRBV5-3 is filed as an ORF, its function uncertain. V lost 0 bases to trimming and J lost 3 bases, with 15 bases between them. The CDR3 consists of 16 residues. This CDR3 reads CARSLVAEVLHYGYTF. The CDR3 bases are TGTGCCAGAAGCTTGGTCGCTGAGGTACTACACTATGGCTACACCTTC.

CDR3 DNA sequence: TGCGCCAGCAGCCCAAAGACAGGGGGCCAGTACGAGCAGTACTTC. Encoded protein: CASSPKTGGQYEQYF. This chain joins TRBV4-1 and TRBJ2-7; 10 bases fit TRBD1. The CDR3 runs to 15 residues. CDR1 and CDR2 (germline): MGHRA, YSYEKL. V lost 4 bases, J lost 4 bases, and 7 bases stayed unmatched.

The chain carries TRBV10-2 and TRBJ2-5; 9 nucleotides align to TRBD1. V lost 0 bases, J lost 5 bases, and 4 bases stayed unmatched. The CDR3 runs 15 residues. Per the germline V gene, CDR1 is WSHSY and CDR2 is SAAADI. CDR3 sequence: CASSESTGGRETQYF. The CDR3 DNA reads TGCGCCAGCAGTGAGTCGACAGGGGGTAGGGAGACCCAGTACTTC.

This chain links TRBV4-1 with TRBJ2-1; D unclear. Trimming stripped 4 bases from V and 8 bases from J, with 9 bases between. CDR3 size: 12 residues. The V gene's germline CDR1 is MGHRA and CDR2 YSYEKL. The CDR3 sequence: CASSLIKDEQFF. In DNA form, the CDR3 reads TGCGCCAGCAGCCTAATAAAGGATGAGCAGTTCTTC.

The rearrangement joins TRBV14 to TRBJ2-7; 8 bases fit TRBD1. CDR3 length: 15 amino acids. CDR1 and CDR2 from the germline V gene are SGHDN and FVKESK. Trimming took 3 bases from V and 4 from J; bases not matched to a gene: 8. In DNA form, the CDR3 reads TGTGCCAGCAGCCACCCAAGACAGGGGTATTACGAGCAGTACTTC. Encoded protein: CASSHPRQGYYEQYF.

In regard to this clone: The identical CDR3 is also encoded by other nucleotide sequences in the sample. V is TRBV6-1 and J is TRBJ2-7; possibly TRBD1 for D (6 bases). Trimming pared 3 bases from V and 1 base from J, leaving 10 bases between. Germline V gene data show CDR1 as MNHNS and CDR2 as SASEGT. The CDR3 runs 14 residues. This chain's CDR3 is CASSDTGLSYEQYF. The CDR3 region has the DNA TGTGCCAGCAGTGACACAGGGTTATCCTACGAGCAGTACTTC.